This TCR beta chain was obtained from a study of T-cell memory formation after mild COVID-19 (dated by TCRdb to about 2021). Some background on the complete study: TCR sequence clusters from the two donors were found to be largely donor specific. In a couple of donors, T-cell clones that expanded and contracted after mild COVID-19 were tracked by sequencing TCRalpha and TCRbeta repertoires over time. Two young, previously healthy adult volunteers, one female and one male, were included in the cohort.

Paper-wide results and their limitations: The second-wave clones that peaked on day 37 were not confirmed to be SARS-CoV-2 specific. Contracting CD4+ clones were located mainly in the CM and EM memory subsets, whereas CD8+ clones were found to be enriched in EMRA. Clones contracting from day 15 to 85 had balanced CD4/CD8 phenotypes, while a second wave expanding from day 15 to 37 was biased towards CD4+. The detection of some responding clones in pre-infection memory suggests that pre-existing cross-reactive memory T cells joined the SARS-CoV-2 response. The study included only a couple of mild cases, and larger cohorts that include severe cases with pre-infection samples were judged to be necessary.

The listed sequencing device is Illumina NovaSeq 6000. TCRalpha and TCRbeta cDNA libraries were built by 5'RACE with constant-segment primers, adding sample barcodes and unique molecular identifiers. RNA was extracted from every sample with Trizol reagent. Libraries were amplified in two PCR steps, with a second sample barcode and Illumina TruSeq adapters added in the second step. Sequencing of libraries was performed on an Illumina NovaSeq with 2 x 150 bp paired-end reads. The authors processed their data as follows. Demultiplexing of reads and collapsing into UMI-guided consensus sequences were performed with migec v1.2.7. Using mixcr v2.1.11, the UMI consensuses were aligned to TRA and TRB V and J templates and assembled into clonotypes. Clonotypes were classified as expanded or contracted when called significant by both edgeR and NoisET, with noise models trained on biological replicates. For edgeR calls, the thresholds were a false discovery rate-adjusted p below 0.01 and a log2 fold-change of 1. As an exploratory analysis of dynamics, PCA with hierarchical clustering was applied to max-normalized trajectories of the 1000 most abundant clonotypes. Separately sequenced CD4+ and CD8+ repertoires were used to assign a CD4 or CD8 phenotype to each responding clone. TCRdb handled the public reads itself, with Q25 trimming in fastp and clone calling in MiXCR, and kept productive beta chains. Rows with one shared CDR3 protein collapse into an entry with the most common genes and DNA. V and J calls and clone size were set by TCRdb, not the authors. This sample gives roughly 35,000 distinct CDR3 sequences in total; under 25% of them show up just once. About 1.6% of the sample is in the top ten clones.

This clonotype was counted many times. Its target antigen remains unknown. Base quality data are lacking; no much larger clone is found one base away. Via the germline V gene, CDR1 is KGHDR and CDR2 SFDVKD. The CDR3 measures 16 amino acids from cysteine to phenylalanine. The only DNA kept is the CDR3, 48 bases in frame from the first base. The germline V and J ends show losses of 1 base and 5 bases respectively, and no gene match explains 8 bases of the junction. Ficoll-Paque density gradient centrifugation was used to isolate PBMCs. This clonotype originated in an adult who had mild COVID-19 (a few samples of this study predate the infection). The sample titles of this study are shuffled in the database, so cell type and time point are left out. The sample consisted of PBMCs or a T cell subset sorted from them (not recorded which). The rearrangement joined TRBV24-1 to TRBJ2-5; 8 nucleotides in the junction match TRBD1. The base sequence is TGTGCCACCAGTGATTTAACCAGGGGGCTGGAGGAGACCCAGTACTTC. Protein translation: CATSDLTRGLEETQYF.